This TCR beta chain emerged from a study of T cells after posttransplantation cyclophosphamide. General study points: After PTCy, TRB diversity resembled that of CNI/methotrexate controls. TRB overlap between skin or GI tissue T cells and blood was limited. Donor-recipient repertoire similarity was low at 1-2 months, rising over year one.

Clones were sequenced by immunoSEQ multiplex PCR, and TCRdb holds only the in-frame ones, with some missing. In total the sample includes 17,000 or so clones, none of them seen once. This clone was recorded many times. What it recognizes is unknown. Treatment was busulfan-fludarabine conditioning, a marrow graft, and cyclophosphamide on days +3 and +4. The CDR3 length is 18 residues. Germline trimming cut 4 bases from V and 6 bases from J; bases unmatched to any gene: 18. Germline lookup yields CDR1 SGHAT and CDR2 FQNNGV. This chain links TRBV11-2 with TRBJ2-4; 7 bases agree with TRBD2. This TCR was recovered from a female patient between 25 and 45 years old who received an allogeneic stem cell transplant from a related donor, was CMV-positive, and had no GVHD. Some T cells may have come from the graft donor. The sequenced sample was PBMCs, obtained after allogeneic stem cell transplant with posttransplant cyclophosphamide. The CDR3 region is CASSSFRDYQTVSNIQYF. The CDR3 DNA sequence: TGTGCCAGCAGCTCCTTCCGGGACTATCAGACGGTGTCAAACATTCAGTACTTC. The entire variable domain, with the rest obtained from reference TRBV11-2 and TRBJ2-4, is as follows: EAGVAQSPRYKIIEKRQSVAFWCNPISGHATLYWYQQILGQGPKLLIQFQNNGVVDDSQLPKDRFSAERLKGVDSTLKIQPAKLEDSAVYLCASSSFRDYQTVSNIQYFGAGTRLSVL.